This T cell receptor (beta chain) was captured by sequencing in a study of long-term antiretroviral therapy in people with HIV. At the level of the study: It was about a decade before the 2015 immediate-ART recommendation that the earliest samples were taken.

The study's findings and limits: HIV repertoires had narrower CDR3 length ranges than controls. Clones that had undergone expansion before ART dominated the repertoire at all time points.

This clone was observed a single time. The antigen is not known. With 5 bases removed from V and 1 base from J, the gap between germline ends came to 6 bases. The CDR3 has 12 residues. Germline CDR1 GTSNPN, CDR2 SVGIG (reference sequence). Assay version v3.0 of immunoSEQ was used, and it was run at survey level. TCRdb's table, derived via immunoSEQ multiplex PCR, lists solely in-frame clones and lacks some. The sample has just under 35,000 clones; approximately 85% are singletons. This chain joins TRBV30 and TRBJ1-3; D perhaps matches TRBD1 (6 bases). The sample was unsorted PBMCs, taken 2.7 to 2.9 years before starting antiretroviral therapy. The clonotype was recovered from a woman aged 30 to 39 with HIV. The chain's CDR3 is CAWGTSGNTIYF. As DNA, the CDR3 is TGTGCCTGGGGGACATCTGGAAACACCATATATTTT. Supplemented by reference TRBV30 and TRBJ1-3, the full variable domain reads SQTIHQWPATLVQPVGSPLSLECTVEGTSNPNLYWYRQAAGRGLQLLFYSVGIGQISSEVPQNLSASRPQDRQFILSSKKLLLSDSGFYLCAWGTSGNTIYFGEGSWLTVV.